The 23 T cell receptor beta chains below were found in one sample sequenced in a study of PD-1 blockade in mismatch repair-deficient tumors. Clones were read by immunoSEQ multiplex PCR, and TCRdb kept only the in-frame ones, dropping some. Among 38,000 or so clones listed, 85% were seen once. The sample was peripheral blood, taken 76 weeks after starting pembrolizumab. The receptors shown here come from an adult with mismatch repair-deficient cancer.

This rearrangement joins TRBV19 to TRBJ2-6, with D perhaps TRBD1 (6 bases). The CDR3 is made up of 16 amino acids. Trimming shortened V by 1 base and J by 4 bases, and 11 bases separated the two germline ends. Germline lookup yields CDR1 LNHDA and CDR2 SQIVND (reference sequence). CDR3 sequence reads: CASSIGGTRGANVLTF. The CDR3 DNA follows: TGTGCCAGTAGTATAGGTGGGACAAGGGGGGCCAACGTCCTGACTTTC. The variable domain in full, with the rest retrieved from reference TRBV19 and TRBJ2-6, is DGGITQSPKYLFRKEGQNVTLSCEQNLNHDAMYWYRQDPGQGLRLIYYSQIVNDFQKGDIAEGYSVSREKKESFPLTVTSAQKNPTAFYLCASSIGGTRGANVLTFGAGSRLTVL.

The chain carries TRBV6-5 and TRBJ2-7; tentatively, D is TRBD2 (7 bases). Germline V lookup: CDR1 MNHEY, CDR2 SVGAGI. V was cut by 8 bases and J by 6 bases, with 17 bases left in between. The CDR3 extends over 13 amino acids. CDR3 protein: CASSEGGVSEQYF. The CDR3 DNA follows: TGTGCCAGCTCTGAGGGGGGGGTAAGCGAGCAGTACTTC.

On this clone: Other DNA sequences of this sample code for an identical CDR3. The chain couples TRBV29-1 to TRBJ2-3; the match to TRBD2 covers 9 bases. J lost 5 bases, V lost 3 bases, and 6 bases had no gene match. The CDR3 length is 14 residues. CDR1 is SQVTM and CDR2 is ANQGSEA in the germline V gene. For the CDR3, the DNA is TGCAGCGTTGAGGTAGCGGGAGTTAGAGATACGCAGTATTTT. Its translation: CSVEVAGVRDTQYF.

This chain joins TRBV5-1 and TRBJ2-7; D is ambiguous. Germline V gene sequence: CDR1 SGHRS, CDR2 YFSETQ. Deletions cut 0 bases from V and 2 bases from J, with 3 bases between. CDR3 length: 12 residues. The CDR3 reads CASSLEAYEQYF. Written as DNA, the CDR3 is TGCGCCAGCAGCTTGGAGGCCTACGAGCAGTACTTC. Together with reference TRBV5-1 and TRBJ2-7, the CDR3 gives the full variable domain: KAGVTQTPRYLIKTRGQQVTLSCSPISGHRSVSWYQQTPGQGLQFLFEYFSETQRNKGNFPGRFSGRQFSNSRSEMNVSTLELGDSALYLCASSLEAYEQYFGPGTRLTVT.

This clone was observed once. The chain couples TRBV10-3 to TRBJ2-2; either TRBD1 or TRBD2 may supply D (5 bases each). Trimming took 11 bases from V and 10 from J, leaving 23 bases between them. Germline CDR1 ENHRY, CDR2 SYGVKD. The CDR3 has 14 amino acids. The CDR3 loop reads CASTGQDLRAELFF. CDR3 coding DNA: TGTGCCTCCACGGGGCAAGACCTGCGAGCGGAGCTGTTTTTT.

The chain combines TRBV7-6 with TRBJ2-7, with D perhaps matching TRBD1 or TRBD2 (5 bases each). CDR3 size: 14 residues. V gave up 1 base and J gave up 4 bases, with 11 bases separating them. CDR1 and CDR2 from the germline V gene are SGHVS and FNYEAQ. The CDR3, as DNA: TGTGCCAGCAGCTTAGTTGGTGGGACGTACGAGCAGTACTTC. It codes for CASSLVGGTYEQYF.

V and J are TRBV5-8 and TRBJ1-3; tentative D call: TRBD1 (5 bases). The CDR3 covers 15 residues. Trimming left V 4 bases short and J 4 bases short, with 15 bases between. Germline CDR1 reads SGHTS; CDR2 reads YDEGEE. The CDR3 DNA reads TGTGCCAGCAGCGGGAGAGGGGTTCGGGGAAACACCATATATTTT. Protein sequence: CASSGRGVRGNTIYF.

The chain combines TRBV6-1 with TRBJ1-1, with 10 bases fitting TRBD1. This CDR3 has 14 residues. Germline assignment: CDR1 MNHNS and CDR2 SASEGT. Germline trimming cut 8 bases from V and 11 bases from J; bases unmatched to any gene: 14. DNA of the CDR3: TGTGCCAGCTATGACAGGGGGCCTCTATCCAAGGCTTTCTTT. Translating it yields CASYDRGPLSKAFF.

This chain links TRBV7-9 with TRBJ1-4; 10 positions agree with TRBD1. V was clipped by 3 bases and J by 11 bases; unmatched bases: 3. CDR3 length: 13 amino acids. From germline, CDR1 is SEHNR and CDR2 FQNEAQ (reference sequence). DNA for the CDR3: TGTGCCAGCAGCTTCGGACAGGGGGAGAAACTGTTTTTT. Amino acid sequence: CASSFGQGEKLFF.

This rearrangement joins TRBV7-9 to TRBJ2-3, with TRBD2 matching 10 bases. CDR3 length equals 14 residues. Germline assignment: CDR1 SEHNR and CDR2 FQNEAQ (reference sequence). V dropped 10 bases and J dropped 2; count of bases not matched to a gene: 6. CDR3 DNA: TGTGCCACCGGGACTAGCGATGCCACAGATACGCAGTATTTT. It is translated as CATGTSDATDTQYF.

The gene calls are TRBV10-2 and TRBJ2-2, with a tentative D call TRBD2 (7 bases). V shed 0 bases and J shed 1 base, with 12 bases lying between them. The CDR3 has 17 residues. Germline V gene data show CDR1 as WSHSY and CDR2 as SAAADI. This CDR3 reads CASSESGGAVNTGELFF. The CDR3 DNA is TGCGCCAGCAGTGAGTCGGGGGGGGCTGTGAACACCGGGGAGCTGTTTTTT.

The chain employs TRBV6-6 and TRBJ1-5; D ambiguous. The CDR3 covers 16 residues. Germline assignment: CDR1 MNHNY and CDR2 SVGAGI (reference sequence). Trimming cost V 5 bases and J 4 bases, with 18 bases left between them. The CDR3 loop is CASSLGVGKPNQPQHF. The CDR3 DNA is TGTGCCAGCAGTCTCGGGGTCGGAAAGCCTAATCAGCCCCAGCATTTT.

The gene calls are TRBV10-3 and TRBJ2-2, with 7 bases lining up with TRBD1. The CDR3 runs to 16 residues. The V segment lost 5 bases and the J segment 1 base; nucleotides outside the gene matches: 7. Germline CDR1 is ENHRY and CDR2 is SYGVKD. The CDR3 reads CAISRQGQVNTGELFF. The CDR3 DNA reads as TGTGCCATCAGTCGACAGGGACAAGTGAACACCGGGGAGCTGTTTTTT.

The rearrangement uses TRBV27 and TRBJ1-2; the D gene is possibly TRBD1 (6 bases). Trimming took off 0 bases at V and 1 base at J, with 9 bases between the two ends. Germline V lookup: CDR1 MNHEY, CDR2 SMNVEV (reference sequence). The CDR3 spans 15 residues. CDR3 loop: CASSLSKQGNYGYTF. DNA of the CDR3: TGTGCCAGCAGTTTATCGAAACAGGGTAACTATGGCTACACCTTC.

V gene TRBV4-1 combines with J gene TRBJ2-1; 10 nucleotides line up with TRBD2. The CDR3 has 16 amino acids. Per germline, CDR1 MGHRA and CDR2 YSYEKL. Losses at the gene ends were 2 bases for V and 8 bases for J; bases not matched to a gene: 9. CDR3 sequence reads: CASSQSPGLASYEQFF. As DNA, the CDR3 is TGCGCCAGCAGCCAATCACCGGGACTAGCGTCCTATGAGCAGTTCTTC.

The CDR3 region is CASSQAIAGANTGELFF. CDR3 nucleotides: TGTGCCAGCAGCCAAGCGATTGCGGGAGCGAACACCGGGGAGCTGTTTTTT. The chain joins TRBV4-2 to TRBJ2-2, with 7 positions matching TRBD2. This CDR3 region has 17 residues. V lost 1 base to trimming and J lost 0 bases; unmatched junction nucleotides: 5. Germline CDR1 LGHNA, CDR2 YNFKEQ.

This chain links TRBV16 with TRBJ2-2; D unresolved. Trimming stripped 0 bases from V and 6 bases from J, with 5 bases between. The V gene's germline CDR1 is KGHSY and CDR2 FQNENV. This CDR3 has 13 amino acids. This CDR3 is CASSQSKAGELFF. The DNA for the CDR3 is TGTGCCAGCAGCCAATCAAAGGCCGGGGAGCTGTTTTTT.

This clone was counted only a few times. The chain is built from TRBV12-5 and TRBJ2-5, with a possible D match to TRBD2 (6 bases). Per the germline V gene, CDR1 is LGHNT and CDR2 is FRNRAP. The V and J ends lost 8 bases and 2 bases respectively, with 12 bases between them. The CDR3 loop spans 13 amino acids. The CDR3, as DNA: TGTGCTAGTCGCCTAGCGCCTCAAGAGACCCAGTACTTC. Translated: CASRLAPQETQYF.

This clone is labeled medium-sized. The chain carries TRBV4-2 and TRBJ2-7, with D tentatively TRBD1 (6 bases). Per the germline V gene, CDR1 is LGHNA and CDR2 is YNFKEQ. CDR3 length: 14 residues. V lost 4 bases and J 2 bases, leaving 12 bases between the germline ends. In nucleotides, the CDR3 is TGTGCCAGCAGCCCCTCCCGGACAGCCTACGAGCAGTACTTC. It translates to CASSPSRTAYEQYF.

In nucleotides, the CDR3 is TGCGCCAGCAGCGGCCCCGAACAGCGTAGCAATCAGCCCCAGCATTTT. Translation: CASSGPEQRSNQPQHF. The chain has TRBV10-1 and TRBJ1-5, with D unresolved. The CDR3 runs 16 residues. Trimming removed 6 bases at V and 0 bases at J, with 15 bases between. Germline CDR1 and CDR2: WNHNN and SYGVQD (reference sequence).

The chain employs TRBV2 and TRBJ2-5, with D uncertain. The V gene lost 4 bases and the J gene lost 0 bases, with 9 bases spanning the gap. The V gene's germline CDR1 is SNHLY and CDR2 FYNNEI. This CDR3 contains 14 residues. CDR3 loop: CASSVPPYQETQYF. CDR3 nucleotides: TGTGCCAGCAGTGTGCCTCCGTACCAAGAGACCCAGTACTTC. The full variable domain, completed using reference TRBV2 and TRBJ2-5, is EPEVTQTPSHQVTQMGQEVILRCVPISNHLYFYWYRQILGQKVEFLVSFYNNEISEKSEIFDDQFSVERPDGSNFTLKIRSTKLEDSAMYFCASSVPPYQETQYFGPGTRLLVL.

The chain joins TRBV7-8 to TRBJ1-1; no clear D gene. Germline CDR1 and CDR2: SGHVS and FQNEAQ. V was shortened by 5 bases and J by 0 bases, with 7 bases between the two germline ends. The CDR3 has 13 amino acids. The CDR3 coding sequence is TGTGCCAGCAGCACACAACTGAACACTGAAGCTTTCTTT. Its translation is CASSTQLNTEAFF.

The J gene is TRBJ2-1, the V gene TRBV14; D unclear. CDR1 is SGHDN, CDR2 FVKESK, per germline. The CDR3 length is 12 residues. V was clipped by 3 bases and J by 7 bases, with 7 bases between them. The CDR3 nucleotides are TGTGCCAGCAGCCACCTGAGGAATGAGCAGTTCTTC. It translates to CASSHLRNEQFF. Full variable domain (missing parts from reference TRBV14 and TRBJ2-1): EAGVTQFPSHSVIEKGQTVTLRCDPISGHDNLYWYRRVMGKEIKFLLHFVKESKQDESGMPNNRFLAERTGGTYSTLKVQPAELEDSGVYFCASSHLRNEQFFGPGTRLTVL.